The present TCR beta chain was sequenced within a study of blood T cell repertoires in COVID-19 (dated by TCRdb to 2019 to 2021). Study-wide context: Samples from collaborators originated in the United States, Italy and Spain and spanned both the acute and convalescent phases of COVID-19. The material from the prospective study consisted of cDNA or gDNA derived from T cells, B-cell-depleted T cells, or PBMCs. Deeply sampled blood TCRbeta repertoires from subjects exposed to, actively infected with, or recovered from COVID-19 were included in the dataset. The repertoires were made available in a free public database intended to serve as a resource for research on the immune response to SARS-CoV-2. Samples came from the ongoing ImmuneRACE study (first 160 participants) plus 1,254 subjects from 6 global collaborators. The sample metadata nearly always contained a de-identified subject ID, COVID-19 status, age in years and sex. Where available, HLA class I and class II types were taken from metadata supplied by the sample provider and were not determined by assay-based typing.

Here is what the overall study found, with its caveats: Clinical and demographic metadata were provided uncurated, with the amount varying by source and participant.

CDR1 and CDR2, looked up from the germline V gene, are WSHSY and SAAADI. The CDR3 contains 13 residues, cysteine and phenylalanine counted. Just CDR3 DNA is preserved here, 39 bases in frame from base 1. The germline V end is reduced by 7 bases and the J end by 8 bases; junction bases left unmatched: 10. Remarks on this clone: This receptor's antigen is unknown. The record has no base qualities; no much larger clone is one base away.

TCRbeta CDR3 regions were amplified from genomic DNA by means of the immunoSEQ Assay, a bias-controlled multiplex PCR. As for the original processing: The number of nucleated cells in each sample was estimated from the amplification of reference gene primers within the assay. Sequence reads were collapsed and filtered to measure the absolute abundance of every unique TCRbeta CDR3 rearrangement. Productive Simpson clonality was computed per sample as the square root of Simpson's diversity index over productive rearrangements. Drawn from immuneACCESS, this table holds only the in-frame rearrangements with V and J called that TCRdb kept. Clones are partly lost; checked studies trace under half to an unresolved V gene and leave the rest unexplained. The V and J calls and clone size were taken over from that table, and D and trimming were inferred from the DNA. The sample has 250,000 to 350,000 clones on record, about 82% of them singletons. Less than 4.5% of the sample is taken by the ten largest.

Collaborating institutions collected whole blood in K2EDTA tubes following their own protocols. For TCRbeta analysis, collaborators shipped samples as frozen whole blood, isolated PBMCs, or DNA extracted from either of those sample types. The specimen sequenced was peripheral blood. The V and J genes are TRBV10-2 and TRBJ1-2; 7 middle bases align to TRBD1. This TCR came from a woman aged 45 to 65 with active or convalescent COVID-19. This receptor carries the CDR3 CASTSRTGVGYTF. The DNA sequence is as follows: TGCGCCAGCACCTCCCGGACAGGCGTCGGCTACACCTTC.